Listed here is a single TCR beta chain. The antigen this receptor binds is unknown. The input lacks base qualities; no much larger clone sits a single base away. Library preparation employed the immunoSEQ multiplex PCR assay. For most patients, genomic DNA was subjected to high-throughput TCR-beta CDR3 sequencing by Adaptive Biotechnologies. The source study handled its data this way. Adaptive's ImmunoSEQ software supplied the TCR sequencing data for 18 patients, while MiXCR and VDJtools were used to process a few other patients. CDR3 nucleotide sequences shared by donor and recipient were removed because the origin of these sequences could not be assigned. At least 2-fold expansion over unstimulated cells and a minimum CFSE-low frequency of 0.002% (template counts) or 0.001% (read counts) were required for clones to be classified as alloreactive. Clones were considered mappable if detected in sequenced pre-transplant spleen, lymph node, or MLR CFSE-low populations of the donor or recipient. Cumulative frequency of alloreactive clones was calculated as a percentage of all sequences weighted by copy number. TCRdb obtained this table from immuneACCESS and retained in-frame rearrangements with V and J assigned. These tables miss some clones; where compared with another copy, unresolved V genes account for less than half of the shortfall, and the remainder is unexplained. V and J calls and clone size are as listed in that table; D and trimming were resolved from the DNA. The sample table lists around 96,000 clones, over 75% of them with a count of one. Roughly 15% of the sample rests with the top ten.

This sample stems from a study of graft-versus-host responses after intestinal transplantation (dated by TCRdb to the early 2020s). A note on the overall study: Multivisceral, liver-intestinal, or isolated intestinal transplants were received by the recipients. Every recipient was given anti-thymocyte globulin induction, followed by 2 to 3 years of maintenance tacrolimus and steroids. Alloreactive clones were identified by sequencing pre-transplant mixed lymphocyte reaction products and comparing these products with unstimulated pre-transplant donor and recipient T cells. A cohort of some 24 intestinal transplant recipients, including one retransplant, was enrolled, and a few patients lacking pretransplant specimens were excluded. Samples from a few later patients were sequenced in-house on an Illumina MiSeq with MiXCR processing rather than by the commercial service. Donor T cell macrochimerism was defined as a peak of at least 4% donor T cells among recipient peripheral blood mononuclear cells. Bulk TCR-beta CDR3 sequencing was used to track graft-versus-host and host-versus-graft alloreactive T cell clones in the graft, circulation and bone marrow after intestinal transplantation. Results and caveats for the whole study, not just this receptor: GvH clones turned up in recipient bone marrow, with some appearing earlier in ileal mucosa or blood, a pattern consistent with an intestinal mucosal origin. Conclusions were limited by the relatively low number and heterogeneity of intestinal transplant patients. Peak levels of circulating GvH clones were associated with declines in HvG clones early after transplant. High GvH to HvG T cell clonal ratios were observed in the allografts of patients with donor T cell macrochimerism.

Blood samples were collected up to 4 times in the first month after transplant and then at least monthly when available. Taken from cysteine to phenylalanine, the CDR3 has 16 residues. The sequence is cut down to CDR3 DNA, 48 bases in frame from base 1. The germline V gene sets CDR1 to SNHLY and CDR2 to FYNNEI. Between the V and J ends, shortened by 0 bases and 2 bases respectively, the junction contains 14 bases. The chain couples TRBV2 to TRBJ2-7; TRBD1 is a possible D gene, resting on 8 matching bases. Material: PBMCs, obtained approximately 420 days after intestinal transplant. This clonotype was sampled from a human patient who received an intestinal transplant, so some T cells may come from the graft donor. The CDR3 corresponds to CASSEARGTGPYEQYF. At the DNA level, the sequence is TGTGCCAGCAGTGAAGCGCGGGGGACAGGACCCTACGAGCAGTACTTC. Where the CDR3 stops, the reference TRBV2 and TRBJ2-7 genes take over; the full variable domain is EPEVTQTPSHQVTQMGQEVILRCVPISNHLYFYWYRQILGQKVEFLVSFYNNEISEKSEIFDDQFSVERPDGSNFTLKIRSTKLEDSAMYFCASSEARGTGPYEQYFGPGTRLTVT.